The present entry profiles one TCR beta chain with its context. The data stem from a study of control samples from healthy donors and cancer patients. Trimming shortened V by 1 base and J by 6 bases, and 12 bases separated the two germline ends. The germline gives CDR1 LNHNV, CDR2 YYDKDF (reference sequence). The CDR3 has 15 amino acids. Sequencing used immunoSEQ multiplex PCR; TCRdb keeps in-frame clones, though not all of them. This sample has 50,000 to 70,000 clones, with roughly 95% found just once. The receptor was isolated from a woman aged 18-30 years in good health. The sequencing sample was made of blood. The chain links TRBV15 to TRBJ1-4; perhaps TRBD1 as D (6 bases). Written as DNA, the CDR3 is TGTGCCACCAGCAGAGCGAACAGGGAGGATGAAAAACTGTTTTTT. Translation: CATSRANREDEKLFF.